What follows describes a single T cell receptor beta chain. Its antigen is unknown. These data belong to a study of cytotoxic CD8 clonotypes in ibrutinib-treated CLL. Study overall: The patients, roughly ten relapsed/refractory and roughly 15 treatment-naive, included about 18 who were IGHV unmutated. Samples showed on average roughly 260,000 productive templates and around 94,000 productive rearrangements. Whole-study findings and limits: Contraction or stability on treatment characterized the public clonotypes, which were uncommon. At progression, clonality fell back toward baseline after rising at ibrutinib response.

Repertoires were generated with immunoSEQ multiplex PCR, while TCRdb's copy carries only in-frame clones and drops some. The top ten hold 15% of the sample, which has hundreds of thousands of clones, roughly 70% seen once. Germline values: CDR1 SGHRS, CDR2 YFSETQ. Trimming took off 3 bases at V and 6 bases at J, with 6 bases between the two ends. The CDR3 is 12 residues long. The chain recombines TRBV5-1 with TRBJ2-2; D ambiguous. Specimen: PBMCs, collected after 24 months of ibrutinib treatment. The clonotype originates from a human donor with chronic lymphocytic leukemia. CDR3 region: CASSWPAGELFF. CDR3 in DNA: TGCGCCAGCAGCTGGCCGGCCGGGGAGCTGTTTTTT.